The subject of this entry is one TCR beta chain. The data originate from a study of cytomegalovirus exposure and HLA in healthy donors. Use of 60 Vbeta and 13 Jbeta primers characterized the PCR. The data were produced by immunoSEQ multiplex PCR, yet TCRdb's version contains in-frame clones alone and is incomplete. Among roughly 190,000 clones listed, more than 65% were seen once. Germline V gene sequence: CDR1 MNHNS, CDR2 SASEGT. With 11 bases clipped from V and 2 bases from J, the junction kept 9 bases outside the gene matches. This CDR3 is 14 amino acids long. The TCR sequence derives from a man aged 50-59 years in good health and CMV-seronegative. J is TRBJ2-3 and V is TRBV6-1; TRBD2 matches 8 bases. Sequencing input: PBMCs. The DNA of the CDR3 is TGTGCCGGATCAAGAGCGGGGGTCACAGATACGCAGTATTTT. It encodes CAGSRAGVTDTQYF.